This TCR beta chain was captured in a study of T cells after yellow fever vaccination. Broader study findings: Post-booster repertoires again held most primary-vaccination clones (about 96% CD4, roughly 88% CD8). Abundant bulk-derived clonotypes could contaminate FACS-sorted repertoires.

TCR cDNA was made by 5'RACE template switching, adding a universal primer site and UMIs. TCRdb redid the calling of the 5' RACE reads with MiXCR, one entry per CDR3 protein. Of some 500,000 distinct CDR3 sequences detected, approximately 12% appear once; the ten largest clones hold about 14%. On this clonotype itself: What it binds is not known.

The CDR3 length is 14 residues. CDR1 SGHTA and CDR2 FQGNSA come from the germline V gene. Trimming removed 1 base from V and 1 base from J, with 8 bases in between. This receptor was taken from a man aged 25 to 45 who received the YFV17D yellow fever vaccine. This sequence joins TRBV7-2 and TRBJ2-7; no clear D gene. Sequences were derived from PBMCs, sampled on the day of the yellow fever booster vaccination. This chain's CDR3 is CASSLEAHSYEQYF. The CDR3 bases are TGTGCCAGCAGCTTAGAAGCCCATTCCTACGAGCAGTACTTC.